This entry lists 16 T cell receptor beta chains sequenced from one sample in a study of cytomegalovirus exposure and HLA in healthy donors. The PCR employed 60 Vbeta primers together with 13 Jbeta primers. The table came from immunoSEQ multiplex PCR; TCRdb's copy has only in-frame clones and leaves some out. The sample lists some 160,000 clones; around three quarters were seen once. Specimen: PBMCs. Receptors originate from a woman in her 30s in good health and CMV-seronegative.

This clone was detected once. The chain links TRBV27 to TRBJ1-2; TRBD1 aligns across 10 bases. The CDR3 sequence is 15 residues long. CDR1 is MNHEY, CDR2 SMNVEV, per germline (reference sequence). The ends lost 4 bases at V and 7 bases at J; junction bases unmatched: 9. The CDR3 here is CASSSTGGALSGYTF. CDR3 sequence (DNA): TGTGCCAGCAGTTCGACAGGGGGCGCGCTAAGTGGCTACACCTTC.

In DNA form, the CDR3 reads TGTGCCTGGGCCCACGGCGGTGGCTACACCTTC. Translating gives CAWAHGGGYTF. The V and J genes are TRBV30 and TRBJ1-2; D is ambiguous. CDR3 length equals 11 residues. V shed 5 bases and J shed 7 bases, with 11 bases lying between them. The germline V gene encodes CDR1 GTSNPN and CDR2 SVGIG (reference sequence).

The rearrangement uses TRBV5-6 and TRBJ2-1; D remains unclear. CDR3 length: 13 amino acids. Deletions cut 1 base from V and 6 bases from J, with 8 bases between. The germline V gene has CDR1 SGHDT and CDR2 YYEEEE. The chain's CDR3 is CASSLTAANEQFF. The CDR3 bases are TGTGCCAGCAGCTTGACAGCCGCCAATGAGCAGTTCTTC.

In DNA, the CDR3 is TGTGCCAGCAGTTTTGACAGGGGGCTCTCCTATGGCTACACCTTC. It codes for CASSFDRGLSYGYTF. V gene TRBV27 combines with J gene TRBJ1-2; 10 positions agree with TRBD1. J lost 4 bases, V lost 3 bases, and 5 bases had no gene match. Germline V gene lookup returns CDR1 MNHEY and CDR2 SMNVEV (reference sequence). This CDR3 region has 15 residues.

This clone has just one count. The CDR3 region is CASSQDPGFNQPQHF. In DNA form, the CDR3 reads TGCGCCAGCAGCCAAGATCCGGGGTTCAATCAGCCCCAGCATTTT. V is TRBV4-1 and J is TRBJ1-5, with no clear D. CDR1 and CDR2 (germline): MGHRA, YSYEKL. V was cut by 0 bases and J by 3 bases, with 9 bases left in between. The CDR3 contains 15 residues.

The rearrangement links TRBV7-9 to TRBJ2-5, with D possibly matching TRBD2 (5 bases). Germline loops: CDR1 SEHNR, CDR2 FQNEAQ (reference sequence). Trimming pared 7 bases from V and 2 bases from J, leaving 17 bases between. CDR3 length equals 15 residues. As DNA, the CDR3 is TGTGCCAGCAATCACGTCGGGATGGGGCAAGAGACCCAGTACTTC. Translation: CASNHVGMGQETQYF. Using reference TRBV7-9 and TRBJ2-5 for the parts outside the CDR3, the full variable domain is DTGVSQNPRHKITKRGQNVTFRCDPISEHNRLYWYRQTLGQGPEFLTYFQNEAQLEKSRLLSDRFSAERPKGSFSTLEIQRTEQGDSAMYLCASNHVGMGQETQYFGPGTRLLVL.

The rearrangement links TRBV6-4 to TRBJ2-1, with 14 bases identical to TRBD2. The germline V gene encodes CDR1 MRHNA and CDR2 SNTAGT. This CDR3 has 14 amino acids. J was trimmed by 10 bases and V by 5 bases; bases with no gene match: 4. This CDR3 reads CASSMGLAGDEQFF. The CDR3, as DNA: TGTGCCAGCAGTATGGGACTAGCGGGAGACGAGCAGTTCTTC.

This rearrangement joins TRBV28 to TRBJ2-7; D gene unclear. The CDR3 has 12 amino acids. Germline CDR1 and CDR2: MDHEN and SYDVKM. Trimming left V 6 bases short and J 0 bases short, with 6 bases between. The CDR3 coding sequence is TGTGCCAGCAGGCTAAGCTCCTACGAGCAGTACTTC. It translates to CASRLSSYEQYF.

The chain uses TRBV7-3 and TRBJ1-1; 8 nucleotides line up with TRBD1. Per germline, CDR1 SGHTA and CDR2 FQGTGA. The CDR3 has 15 residues. Losses at the gene ends were 4 bases for V and 4 bases for J; bases not matched to a gene: 8. Here the CDR3 reads CASSSGQGSSTEAFF. In nucleotides, the CDR3 is TGTGCCAGCAGCTCAGGACAGGGCTCGAGCACTGAAGCTTTCTTT.

The chain uses TRBV18 and TRBJ2-1, with D tentatively TRBD2 (5 bases). Trimming took 2 bases from V and 0 from J, leaving 8 bases between them. Germline V gene data show CDR1 as KGHSH and CDR2 as LQKENI. CDR3 size: 15 residues. In DNA form, the CDR3 reads TGTGCCAGCTCACCAGCGGGTTTCTCCTACAATGAGCAGTTCTTC. This encodes CASSPAGFSYNEQFF.

The chain recombines TRBV5-6 with TRBJ1-5, with a weak D call TRBD1 (5 bases). The V end lost 4 bases, the J end lost 1 base, and 18 bases lay between the germline ends. Germline values: CDR1 SGHDT, CDR2 YYEEEE. The CDR3 spans 17 residues. The CDR3 sequence: CASSDSGKGKSNQPQHF. DNA for the CDR3: TGTGCCAGCAGCGATTCAGGGAAGGGGAAGAGCAATCAGCCCCAGCATTTT.

The genes are TRBV6-5 and TRBJ2-2, with a tentative D call TRBD2 (5 bases). V was trimmed by 4 bases and J by 5 bases, leaving 11 bases between them. The CDR3 covers 14 residues. The germline V gene has CDR1 MNHEY and CDR2 SVGAGI. The CDR3 DNA follows: TGTGCCAGCAGTTTTCGCGGCGGGACCGGGGAGCTGTTTTTT. Its protein is CASSFRGGTGELFF.

The chain joins TRBV9 to TRBJ2-1; 7 bases map to TRBD2. Germline V gene sequence: CDR1 SGDLS, CDR2 YYNGEE. CDR3 size: 16 residues. Trimming cost V 0 bases and J 6 bases; bases outside gene matches: 9. The CDR3 sequence is CASSVEIAGVSNEQFF. The CDR3, as DNA: TGTGCCAGCAGCGTAGAAATCGCGGGAGTATCCAATGAGCAGTTCTTC.

This chain uses TRBV7-9 with TRBJ1-3; 9 bases are shared with TRBD1. Germline values: CDR1 SEHNR, CDR2 FQNEAQ (reference sequence). J was trimmed by 4 bases and V by 5 bases; bases with no gene match: 9. The CDR3 has 16 amino acids. DNA for the CDR3: TGTGCCAGCAGCCTGTGGCGGGACAGGGCCGGAAACACCATATATTTT. Residues: CASSLWRDRAGNTIYF.

This chain joins TRBV6-6 and TRBJ1-6; D call uncertain. V was cut by 2 bases and J by 10 bases, with 12 bases left in between. The V gene's germline CDR1 is MNHNY and CDR2 SVGAGI (reference sequence). CDR3 length equals 14 residues. CDR3 DNA sequence: TGTGCCAGCAGTTACCCATCTCCGGGATCACCCCTCCACTTT. This translates into CASSYPSPGSPLHF.

V gene TRBV5-1 combines with J gene TRBJ2-3; 9 bases are a match to TRBD2. The CDR3 has 16 residues. Germline CDR1 is SGHRS and CDR2 is YFSETQ. V shed 4 bases and J 4 bases; nucleotides not matched to a gene: 10. The CDR3 nucleotides read TGCGCCAGCAGCCCTTGGGGTAGCGGGAGTTCAGATACGCAGTATTTT. It translates to CASSPWGSGSSDTQYF.